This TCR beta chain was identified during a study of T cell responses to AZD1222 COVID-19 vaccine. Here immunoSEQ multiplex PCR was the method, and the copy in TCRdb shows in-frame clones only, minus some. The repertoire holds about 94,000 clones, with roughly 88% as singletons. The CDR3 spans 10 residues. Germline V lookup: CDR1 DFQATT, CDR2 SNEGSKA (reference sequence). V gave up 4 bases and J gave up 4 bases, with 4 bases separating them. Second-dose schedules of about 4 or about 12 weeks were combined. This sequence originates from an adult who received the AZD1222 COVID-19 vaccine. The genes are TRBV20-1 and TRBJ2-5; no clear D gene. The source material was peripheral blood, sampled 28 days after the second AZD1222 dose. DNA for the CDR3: TGCAGTGCTACAGGAGAGACCCAGTACTTC. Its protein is CSATGETQYF.